This TCR beta chain emerged from a study of radiation and T cells in renal cell carcinoma (dated by TCRdb to the early 2020s). Regarding the complete study: Samples were obtained from a clinical trial, in which 15 Gy stereotactic body radiation therapy was delivered to primary renal cell carcinomas and nephrectomy was performed 4 weeks later. In total, some 50 samples, comprising roughly 25 tumors and 27 peripheral blood samples, were subjected to TCR beta sequencing. Across all 55 or so samples, 4,016,671 unique CDR3 nucleotide sequences, encoding 2.5 million to 3 million unique CDR3 amino acid sequences, were identified.

Its CDR3 holds 14 amino acids, cysteine through phenylalanine. Just the 42-base CDR3 DNA is kept, in frame starting at base 1. The germline V gene sets CDR1 to SGHVS and CDR2 to FQNEAQ. Unmatched junction bases come to 7, with V trimmed by 7 bases and J by 5 bases. The time point label here, explained by the study, means: blood 2 weeks post-SBRT. The meaning of the sample's treatment or condition label: 15 Gy SBRT to primary tumor, nephrectomy 4 weeks later. To track tumor-enriched clonotypes, serial peripheral blood was sampled from radiation-treated patients at baseline and at 2 weeks and 4 weeks after SBRT. All patients had renal cell carcinoma with clear cell pathology. The QIAamp DNA Blood Mini Kit (Qiagen) was used to prepare genomic DNA for TCR sequencing. Samples were included in the analyses only if all quality control checks were passed. Paper-wide results and their limitations: Because pretreatment tumor biopsies were not available, the study could not determine whether clonotypes were already present within the tumor at baseline. Blood repertoire dynamics were not followed beyond 4 weeks after treatment. In blood, the top tumor clonotypes increased between baseline and 2 weeks post-radiation and then shrank by 4 weeks, which suggests that tumor-resident clones expanded only transiently. Because the trial had a single-armed design, the trial could not examine how radiation dose or scheduling affected the TCR repertoire.

TCR beta libraries were generated from genomic DNA with the immunoSEQ kit, following the manufacturer's recommendations. For library preparation, a first multiplex PCR was performed with proprietary primers, followed by a second PCR in which unique barcodes were added, and bead cleanups were performed after each round. Each sample batch included a kit-provided positive control reaction and a negative control reaction. The final libraries were assessed on an Agilent 4200 TapeStation D1000 ScreenTape, pooled by volume, and quantified by qPCR. An Illumina NextSeq500 fitted with a MidOutput 150-cycle cartridge performed the sequencing, running 156 Read1 cycles and 15 Index1 cycles with the kit's custom primers. The pooled library was loaded at 0.95 to 1 pM with around 20% PhiX control spiked in. In the original analysis: The vendor-processed data were analyzed in R, and a clonotype was defined as all T cells that share the same CDR3 nucleotide sequence. For clone abundance analyses, frequencies were normalized to the 10,000 most abundant clones in each sample. Public T cell clones, averaging fewer than five per sample, were removed before analysis. Tumor-enriched and baseline blood-enriched clonotypes were defined by at least a 32-fold difference in abundance between compartments. A beta-binomial differential abundance model was used to identify clonotypes that were expanded or contracted between blood time points. Tumor-blood repertoire similarity was measured with the Baroni-Urbani and Buser coefficient, and group comparisons used two-tailed Wilcoxon tests in R. TCRdb took this table from immuneACCESS and kept in-frame rearrangements with V and J called. Such tables lack part of the clones; where checked against another copy, unresolved V genes explain under half of the gap, and the rest is unexplained. V, J and clone size are taken as reported in that table, and D and trimming were inferred from the DNA itself. The sample records some 120,000 clones, approximately 90% of which are singletons. About 5.6% of the sample is held by the ten biggest clonotypes.

Of note for this clone: Its recognized antigen is unknown. Base qualities are not recorded, but no much larger clone differs from it by a single base.

Rearrangement joined TRBV7-8 to TRBJ2-2; 7 nucleotides in the junction match TRBD1. The source is a woman aged 70 to 79 with renal cell carcinoma. This specimen was blood, taken from a patient whose treatment included radiotherapy and nephrectomy. The CDR3 reads CASTETGRTGELFF. The bases read TGTGCCAGCACCGAGACAGGGCGGACCGGGGAGCTGTTTTTT.